What follows are 4 T cell receptor beta chains derived from one specimen sequenced in a study of T cell changes during pregnancy in multiple sclerosis. The protocol was immunoSEQ multiplex PCR, while the TCRdb copy is restricted to in-frame clones and leaves out a portion. The sample has 50,000 or so clones; around 93% are singletons. This specimen was peripheral blood, taken in the second trimester of pregnancy. The source of these receptors is a female donor with multiple sclerosis, enrolled in a pregnancy study.

The chain links TRBV4-1 to TRBJ2-7; TRBD2 agrees at 11 bases. This CDR3 contains 16 residues. The V and J ends lost 3 bases and 2 bases, in that order; junction bases with no gene match: 6. Per the germline V gene, CDR1 is MGHRA and CDR2 is YSYEKL. The CDR3 loop reads CASSHPGTSGAYEQYF. The CDR3 DNA reads as TGCGCCAGCAGCCATCCCGGGACTAGCGGCGCCTACGAGCAGTACTTC.

This chain connects TRBV6-1 to TRBJ2-2, with TRBD1 matching 7 bases. Germline V CDR1 and CDR2: MNHNS, SASEGT. V shed 6 bases, J shed 1 base, and the junction held 5 bases outside the gene matches. This CDR3 spans 15 amino acids. The chain's CDR3 is CASRKRTGNTGELFF. In DNA form, the CDR3 reads TGTGCCAGCAGGAAGCGGACAGGGAACACCGGGGAGCTGTTTTTT.

The gene calls are TRBV6-1 and TRBJ2-7; the match to TRBD1 covers 9 bases. CDR1 and CDR2 from the germline V gene are MNHNS and SASEGT. The CDR3 loop spans 15 amino acids. With 6 bases clipped from V and 2 bases from J, the junction kept 8 bases outside the gene matches. In DNA form, the CDR3 reads TGTGCCAGCAGAGCAACCGGGACAGGGACCTACGAGCAGTACTTC. Its translation is CASRATGTGTYEQYF.

The chain recombines TRBV6-1 with TRBJ2-2, with 8 bases matching TRBD2. Germline-derived CDR1 and CDR2 are MNHNS and SASEGT. This CDR3 is built from 18 residues. After removal of 0 bases from V and 4 bases from J, the junction contained 10 bases not matched to a gene. The DNA of the CDR3 is TGTGCCAGCAGTGAAGCGAACCTTGGGACTAGTGCCACCGGGGAGCTGTTTTTT. Its protein is CASSEANLGTSATGELFF.